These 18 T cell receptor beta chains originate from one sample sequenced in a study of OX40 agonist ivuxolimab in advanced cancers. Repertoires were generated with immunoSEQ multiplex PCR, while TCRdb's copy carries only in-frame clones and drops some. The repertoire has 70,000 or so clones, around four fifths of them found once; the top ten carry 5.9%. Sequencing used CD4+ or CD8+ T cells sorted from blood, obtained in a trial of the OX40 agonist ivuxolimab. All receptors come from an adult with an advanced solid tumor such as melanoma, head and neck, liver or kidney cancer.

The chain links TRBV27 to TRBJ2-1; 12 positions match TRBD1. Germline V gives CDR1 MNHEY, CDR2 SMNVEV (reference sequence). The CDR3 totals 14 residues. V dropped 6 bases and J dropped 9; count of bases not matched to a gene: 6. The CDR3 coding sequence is TGTGCCAGCAGCCGTGGGACAGGGGGCAGTGAGCAGTTCTTC. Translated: CASSRGTGGSEQFF.

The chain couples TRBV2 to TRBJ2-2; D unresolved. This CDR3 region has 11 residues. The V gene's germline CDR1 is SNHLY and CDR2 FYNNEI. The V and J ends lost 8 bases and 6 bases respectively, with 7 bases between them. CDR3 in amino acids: CASDVSGELFF. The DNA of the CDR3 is TGTGCCAGCGACGTGTCCGGGGAGCTGTTTTTT.

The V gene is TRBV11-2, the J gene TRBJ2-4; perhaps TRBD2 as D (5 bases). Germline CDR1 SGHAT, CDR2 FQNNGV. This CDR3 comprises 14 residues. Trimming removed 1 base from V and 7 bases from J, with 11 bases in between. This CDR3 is CASSLAREINIQYF. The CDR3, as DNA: TGTGCCAGCAGCTTAGCCCGGGAAATTAACATTCAGTACTTC.

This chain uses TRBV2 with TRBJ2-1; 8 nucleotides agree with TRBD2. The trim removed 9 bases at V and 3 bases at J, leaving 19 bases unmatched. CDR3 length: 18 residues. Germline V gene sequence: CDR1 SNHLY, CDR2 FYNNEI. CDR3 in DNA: TGTGCCAGGACCGACTCCAGCGGGGGATTCGGGGGCTACAATGAGCAGTTCTTC. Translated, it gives CARTDSSGGFGGYNEQFF.

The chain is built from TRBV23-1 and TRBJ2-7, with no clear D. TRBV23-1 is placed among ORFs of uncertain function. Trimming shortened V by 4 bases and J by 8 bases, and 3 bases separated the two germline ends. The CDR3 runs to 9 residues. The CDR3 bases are TGCGCCAGCAGTCGGAAGCAGTACTTC. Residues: CASSRKQYF.

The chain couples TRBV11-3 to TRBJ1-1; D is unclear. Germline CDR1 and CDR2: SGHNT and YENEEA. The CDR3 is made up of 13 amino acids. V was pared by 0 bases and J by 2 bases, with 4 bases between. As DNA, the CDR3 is TGTGCCAGCAGCTTAGAAAAAAACACTGAAGCTTTCTTT. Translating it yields CASSLEKNTEAFF.

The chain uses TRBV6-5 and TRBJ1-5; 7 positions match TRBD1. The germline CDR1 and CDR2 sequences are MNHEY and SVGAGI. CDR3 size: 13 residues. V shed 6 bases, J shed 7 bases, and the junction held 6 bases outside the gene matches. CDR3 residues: CASSTGDGQPQHF. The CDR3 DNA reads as TGTGCCAGCAGCACAGGGGATGGGCAGCCCCAGCATTTT.

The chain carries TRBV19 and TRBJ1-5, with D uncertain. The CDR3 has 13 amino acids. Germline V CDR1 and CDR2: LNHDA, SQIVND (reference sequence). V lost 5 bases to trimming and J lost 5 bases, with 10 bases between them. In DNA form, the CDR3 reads TGTGCCAGTAGTGTGGCCGGGGATCAGCCCCAGCATTTT. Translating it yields CASSVAGDQPQHF.

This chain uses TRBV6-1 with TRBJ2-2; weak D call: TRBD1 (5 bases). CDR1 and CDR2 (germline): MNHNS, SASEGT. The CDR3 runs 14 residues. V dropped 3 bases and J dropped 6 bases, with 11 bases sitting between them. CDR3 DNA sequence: TGTGCCAGCAGTGATTGGGCAGGGTCCGGGGAGCTGTTTTTT. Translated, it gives CASSDWAGSGELFF.

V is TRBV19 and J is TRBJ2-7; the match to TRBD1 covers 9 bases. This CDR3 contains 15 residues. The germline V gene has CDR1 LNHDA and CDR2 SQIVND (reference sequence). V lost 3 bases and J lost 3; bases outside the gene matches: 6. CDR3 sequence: CASSITGTGFYEQYF. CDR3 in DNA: TGTGCCAGTAGTATCACCGGGACAGGGTTCTACGAGCAGTACTTC.

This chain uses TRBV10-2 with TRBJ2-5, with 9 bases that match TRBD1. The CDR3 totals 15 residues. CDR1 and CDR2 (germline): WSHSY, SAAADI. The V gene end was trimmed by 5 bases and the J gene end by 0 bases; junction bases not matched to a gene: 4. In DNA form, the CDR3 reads TGCGCCAGCAGTTCCGGGACAGGGAACCAAGAGACCCAGTACTTC. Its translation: CASSSGTGNQETQYF.

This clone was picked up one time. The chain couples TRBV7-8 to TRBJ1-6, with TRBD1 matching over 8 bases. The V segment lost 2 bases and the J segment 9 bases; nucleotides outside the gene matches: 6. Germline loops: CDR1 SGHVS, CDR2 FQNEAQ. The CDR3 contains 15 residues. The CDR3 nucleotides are TGTGCCAGCAGCTTAACGGACAGGGCGGTTTCACCCCTCCACTTT. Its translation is CASSLTDRAVSPLHF.

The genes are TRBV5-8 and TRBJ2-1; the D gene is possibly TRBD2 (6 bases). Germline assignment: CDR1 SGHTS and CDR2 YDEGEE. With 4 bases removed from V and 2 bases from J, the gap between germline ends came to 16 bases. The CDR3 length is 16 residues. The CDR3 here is CASSQEMSSAYNEQFF. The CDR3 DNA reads TGTGCCAGCAGCCAAGAAATGTCTAGCGCCTACAATGAGCAGTTCTTC.

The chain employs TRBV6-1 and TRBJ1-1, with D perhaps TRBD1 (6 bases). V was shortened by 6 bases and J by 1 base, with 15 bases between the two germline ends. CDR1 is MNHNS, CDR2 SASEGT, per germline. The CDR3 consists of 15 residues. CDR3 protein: CASRIRGLANTEAFF. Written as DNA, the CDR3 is TGTGCCAGCAGAATCAGGGGTTTGGCGAACACTGAAGCTTTCTTT.

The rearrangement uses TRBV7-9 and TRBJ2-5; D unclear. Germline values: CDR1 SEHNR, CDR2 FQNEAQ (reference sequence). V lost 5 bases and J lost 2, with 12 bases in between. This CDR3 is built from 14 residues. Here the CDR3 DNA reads TGTGCCAGCAGCCCCAAGCAGGTTCAAGAGACCCAGTACTTC. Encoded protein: CASSPKQVQETQYF.

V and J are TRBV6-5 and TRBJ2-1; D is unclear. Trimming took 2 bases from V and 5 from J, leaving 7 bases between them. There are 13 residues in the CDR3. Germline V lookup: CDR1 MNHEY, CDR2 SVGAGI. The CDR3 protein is CASSYGENNEQFF. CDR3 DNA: TGTGCCAGCAGTTACGGTGAGAACAATGAGCAGTTCTTC.

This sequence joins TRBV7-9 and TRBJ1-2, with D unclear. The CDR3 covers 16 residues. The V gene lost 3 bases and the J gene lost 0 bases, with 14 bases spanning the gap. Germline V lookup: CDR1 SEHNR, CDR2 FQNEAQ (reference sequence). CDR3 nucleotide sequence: TGTGCCAGCAGCTTGCGCGGGTCCACGCCTAACTATGGCTACACCTTC. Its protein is CASSLRGSTPNYGYTF.

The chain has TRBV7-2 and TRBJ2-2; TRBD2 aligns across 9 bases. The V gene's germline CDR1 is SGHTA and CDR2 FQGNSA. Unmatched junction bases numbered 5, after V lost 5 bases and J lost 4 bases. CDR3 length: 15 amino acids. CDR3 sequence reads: CASSQSGRSTGELFF. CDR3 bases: TGTGCCAGCAGCCAAAGCGGGAGGAGCACCGGGGAGCTGTTTTTT. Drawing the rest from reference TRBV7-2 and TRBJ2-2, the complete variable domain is GAGVSQSPSNKVTEKGKDVELRCDPISGHTALYWYRQSLGQGLEFLIYFQGNSAPDKSGLPSDRFSAERTGGSVSTLTIQRTQQEDSAVYLCASSQSGRSTGELFFGEGSRLTVL.